The entry below gives a single TCR beta chain sequence along with its context. Its antigen is as yet unknown. The data stem from a study of shared clonotypes between healthy human individuals. About the study: Donors had three CD4 naive, three CD4 memory, two CD8 naive and one CD8 memory plate apiece.

Germline lookup yields CDR1 SGHDT and CDR2 YYEEEE. CDR3 size: 15 residues. The V and J ends lost 0 bases and 3 bases respectively, with 13 bases between them. Donors comprised healthy HIV-negative adults lacking recent acute infections or vaccinations. CD45RA+ naive and CD45RA-negative memory subsets were separated from CD4+ cells. Libraries were prepared by immunoSEQ multiplex PCR; TCRdb keeps only in-frame clonotypes and omits some of them. The top ten clones hold around 1.5% of a sample with about 960,000 clones, 76% of them seen once. General study points: Lower generation probabilities were found for non-shared clonotypes than for those shared by all four donors.

The source material was memory CD4+ T cells sorted from blood. Subset: CD45RA-negative fraction. This TCR derives from a man younger than 30 in good health. The chain carries TRBV5-6 and TRBJ2-7; no clear D. The CDR3 loop is CASSLEAGGNYEQYF. The CDR3 region has the DNA TGTGCCAGCAGCTTGGAGGCAGGTGGTAACTACGAGCAGTACTTC.